A single T cell receptor (beta chain) is shown here with its context. The antigen remains undetermined. Libraries were prepared by immunoSEQ multiplex PCR; TCRdb keeps only in-frame clonotypes and omits some of them. Of more than 85,000 clones in the sample, approximately 91% are singletons; the top ten hold around 17%. This CDR3 spans 14 amino acids. V was trimmed by 3 bases and J by 5 bases, leaving 14 bases between them. CDR1 and CDR2 from the germline V gene are SGHNT and YENEEA. This sample stems from a study of T cell responses to AZD1222 COVID-19 vaccine. Overall study findings and caveats: Spike as a whole was targeted by vaccine-associated CD4 TCRs, dominant at 160-218 and 743-854. Two AZD1222 administrations were followed by greater Spike-specific TCR breadth and depth. Nearly half of spike-specific TCRs reportedly target variant regions that are unmutated in the B.1.351 and B.1.1.7 variants. The donor cohort was predominantly white British with a female majority, and clonal diversity may have been underestimated.

The receptor was isolated from an adult in good health. This material consisted of peripheral blood, taken on day 0 of AZD1222 vaccination. The V gene is TRBV11-3, the J gene TRBJ2-7; possible D gene TRBD1, 6 bases. Here the CDR3 reads CASSFTDSFNEQYF. CDR3 coding DNA: TGTGCCAGCAGCTTTACGGACAGTTTTAACGAGCAGTACTTC.